This T cell receptor beta chain was identified during a study of cytomegalovirus exposure and HLA in healthy donors. As for this clone: Its antigen remains unidentified.

The study's findings and limits: It was approximately 170 TCR beta chains that were listed as cytomegalovirus-associated. TCR beta V- and J-gene trimming was later associated with a missense DCLRE1C variant.

The PCR had 60 Vbeta and 13 Jbeta primers. TCRdb's copy holds only in-frame clones and misses some; the assay was immunoSEQ multiplex PCR. Altogether approximately 100,000 clones are present, 78% being singletons, with the ten largest covering 4.1%. At collection, donors were nominally healthy, but unrecorded immune exposures were probable. The germline CDR1 and CDR2 sequences are SGHNT and YYREEE (reference sequence). The CDR3 has 15 amino acids. Germline trimming cut 4 bases from V and 3 bases from J; bases unmatched to any gene: 10. Material: PBMCs. This rearrangement joins TRBV5-4 to TRBJ2-7, with 7 bases that match TRBD2. The source is a woman aged 40 to 50 in good health and CMV-seropositive. In nucleotides, the CDR3 is TGTGCCAGCAGCCCGGTGGGCGGGAGAGACTACGAGCAGTACTTC. Its translation is CASSPVGGRDYEQYF.